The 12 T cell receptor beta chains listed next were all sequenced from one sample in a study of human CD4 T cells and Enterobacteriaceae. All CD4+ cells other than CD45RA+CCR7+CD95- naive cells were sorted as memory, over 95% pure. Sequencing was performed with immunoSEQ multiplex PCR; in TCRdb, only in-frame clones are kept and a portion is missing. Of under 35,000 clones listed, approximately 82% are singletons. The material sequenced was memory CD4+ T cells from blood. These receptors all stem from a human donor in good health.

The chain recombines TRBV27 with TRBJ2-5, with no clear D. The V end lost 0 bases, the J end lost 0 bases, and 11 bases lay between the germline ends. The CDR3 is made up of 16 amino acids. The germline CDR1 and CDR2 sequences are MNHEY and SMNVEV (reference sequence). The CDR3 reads CASSLSHLRDQETQYF. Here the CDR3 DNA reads TGTGCCAGCAGTTTATCCCATTTACGGGACCAAGAGACCCAGTACTTC.

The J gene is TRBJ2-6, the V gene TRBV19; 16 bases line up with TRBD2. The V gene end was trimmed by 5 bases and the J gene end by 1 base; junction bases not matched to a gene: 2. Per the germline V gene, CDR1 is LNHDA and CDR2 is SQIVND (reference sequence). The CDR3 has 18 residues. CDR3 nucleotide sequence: TGTGCCAGTAGTGGGGGACTAGCGGGAGGGTCTGGGGCCAACGTCCTGACTTTC. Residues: CASSGGLAGGSGANVLTF.

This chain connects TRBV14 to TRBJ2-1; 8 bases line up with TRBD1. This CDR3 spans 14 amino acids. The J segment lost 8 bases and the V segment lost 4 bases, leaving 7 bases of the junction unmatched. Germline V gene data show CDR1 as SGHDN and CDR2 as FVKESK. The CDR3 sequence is CASSLQTGVDEQFF. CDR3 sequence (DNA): TGTGCCAGCAGCCTTCAGACAGGGGTCGATGAGCAGTTCTTC.

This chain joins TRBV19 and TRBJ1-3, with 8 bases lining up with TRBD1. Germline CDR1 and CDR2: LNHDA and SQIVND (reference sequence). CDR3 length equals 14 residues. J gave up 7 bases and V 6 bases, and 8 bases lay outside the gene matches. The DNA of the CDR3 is TGTGCCAGTAGCTCCGGACAGGGTGAGAACACCATATATTTT. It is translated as CASSSGQGENTIYF.

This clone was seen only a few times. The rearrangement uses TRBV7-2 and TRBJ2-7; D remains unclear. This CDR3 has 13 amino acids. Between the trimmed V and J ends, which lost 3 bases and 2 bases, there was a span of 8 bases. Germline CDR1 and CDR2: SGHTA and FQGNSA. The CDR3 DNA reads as TGTGCCAGCAGCTTTTCACCGACCTACGAGCAGTACTTC. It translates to CASSFSPTYEQYF.

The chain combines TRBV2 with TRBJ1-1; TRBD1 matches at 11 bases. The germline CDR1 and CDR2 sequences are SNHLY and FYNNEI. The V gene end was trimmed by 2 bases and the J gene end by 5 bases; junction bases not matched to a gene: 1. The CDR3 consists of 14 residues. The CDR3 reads CASSERDRGTEAFF. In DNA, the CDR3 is TGTGCCAGCAGTGAACGGGACAGGGGGACTGAAGCTTTCTTT.

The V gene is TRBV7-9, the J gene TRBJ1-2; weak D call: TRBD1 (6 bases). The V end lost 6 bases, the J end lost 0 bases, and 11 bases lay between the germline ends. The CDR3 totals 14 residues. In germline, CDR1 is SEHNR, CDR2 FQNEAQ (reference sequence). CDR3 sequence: CASRMDSANYGYTF. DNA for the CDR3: TGTGCCAGCAGGATGGACAGCGCTAACTATGGCTACACCTTC.

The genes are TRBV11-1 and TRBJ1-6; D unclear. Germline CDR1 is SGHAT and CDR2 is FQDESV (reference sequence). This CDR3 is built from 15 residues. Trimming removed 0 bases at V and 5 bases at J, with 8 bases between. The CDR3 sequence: CASSLADGHNSPLHF. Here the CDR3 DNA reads TGTGCCAGCAGCTTAGCGGACGGACATAATTCACCCCTCCACTTT.

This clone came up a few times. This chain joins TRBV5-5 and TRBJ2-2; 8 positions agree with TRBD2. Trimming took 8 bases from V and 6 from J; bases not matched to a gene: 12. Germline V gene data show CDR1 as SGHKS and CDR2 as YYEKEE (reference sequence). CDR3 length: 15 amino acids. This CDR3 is CASLQSGSRAGELFF. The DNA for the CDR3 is TGTGCCAGTCTACAAAGCGGGAGTCGGGCCGGGGAGCTGTTTTTT.

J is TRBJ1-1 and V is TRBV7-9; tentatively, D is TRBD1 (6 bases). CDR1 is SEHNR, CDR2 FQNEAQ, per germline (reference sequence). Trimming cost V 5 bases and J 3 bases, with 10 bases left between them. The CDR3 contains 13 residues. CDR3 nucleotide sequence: TGTGCCAGCAGCCGTAGGGGGGACACTGAAGCTTTCTTT. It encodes CASSRRGDTEAFF.

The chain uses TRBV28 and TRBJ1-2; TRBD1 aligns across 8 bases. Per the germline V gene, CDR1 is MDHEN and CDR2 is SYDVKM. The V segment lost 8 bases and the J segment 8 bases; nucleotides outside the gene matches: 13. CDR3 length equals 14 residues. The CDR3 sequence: CASALVQGARGYTF. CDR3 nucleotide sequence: TGTGCCAGCGCCCTAGTCCAGGGGGCCCGCGGCTACACCTTC.

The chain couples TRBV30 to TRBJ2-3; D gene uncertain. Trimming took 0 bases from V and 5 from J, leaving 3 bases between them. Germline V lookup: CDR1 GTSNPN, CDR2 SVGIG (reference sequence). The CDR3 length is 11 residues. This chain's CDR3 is CAWSVEDTQYF. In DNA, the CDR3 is TGTGCCTGGAGTGTGGAAGATACGCAGTATTTT.